This record covers a single T cell receptor beta chain. Diagnosis of hyperthyroidism was new in patients aged 18 to 65, and its duration was under 2 months. The study left out patients who had uncontrolled infection, other autoimmune disease, pregnancy or lactation. Thyroid ultrasound and orbital computed tomography, with clinical symptoms and serum thyroxine and TRAb, informed diagnoses. Preceding any ophthalmopathy symptoms, the blood sample dates from first hyperthyroidism diagnosis. This CDR3 is 15 amino acids long. Germline CDR1 is MGHRA and CDR2 is YSYEKL. The ends lost 4 bases at V and 10 bases at J; junction bases unmatched: 13. This sample is part of a study of T cells in Graves' hyperthyroidism and ophthalmopathy. Using RNA transcripts as the source, TCR beta CDR3 regions were amplified. The HTBI primer set drove a first-round RT-PCR of the TCR CDR3. MiXCR, run by TCRdb on the multiplex PCR reads, gives a single entry per CDR3 protein. The data show around 250,000 distinct CDR3 sequences, just over 14% seen once.

This clonotype was obtained from a woman aged 35 to 49 with Graves' hyperthyroidism that later progressed to Graves' ophthalmopathy. The J gene is TRBJ2-1, the V gene TRBV4-1; 7 bases line up with TRBD2. Material for sequencing was blood. The CDR3 sequence is CASSPWGGRAVEQFF. In nucleotides, the CDR3 is TGCGCCAGCAGCCCATGGGGGGGGAGGGCCGTCGAGCAGTTCTTC.